One sample yielded the 23 T cell receptor beta chains listed below, sequenced in a study of cytomegalovirus exposure and HLA in healthy donors. The study ran its PCR with 60 Vbeta and 13 Jbeta primers. The protocol was immunoSEQ multiplex PCR, while the TCRdb copy is restricted to in-frame clones and leaves out a portion. The sample has 65,000 to 85,000 clones; the top ten hold over 1.5%. The sequencing sample was made of PBMCs. The receptors originated from a woman between 25 and 40 years old in good health and CMV-seronegative.

The CDR3 loop reads CASSNPSGGPAGELFF. In DNA, the CDR3 is TGCGCCAGCAGCAACCCTAGCGGGGGGCCGGCCGGGGAGCTGTTTTTT. V usage is TRBV5-1 and J usage is TRBJ2-2; 11 positions agree with TRBD2. This CDR3 has 16 residues. With 4 bases clipped from V and 6 bases from J, the junction kept 8 bases outside the gene matches. CDR1 and CDR2 (germline): SGHRS, YFSETQ.

This chain links TRBV9 with TRBJ2-7; weak D call: TRBD2 (6 bases). Germline lookup yields CDR1 SGDLS and CDR2 YYNGEE. The V end lost 4 bases, the J end lost 6 bases, and 23 bases lay between the germline ends. CDR3 size: 16 residues. The CDR3 DNA follows: TGTGCCAGCAGCAGTCCGGCGCGGGACTCCGGATGCGAGCAGTACTTC. Its translation: CASSSPARDSGCEQYF.

The rearrangement joins TRBV23-1 to TRBJ2-1; weak D call: TRBD2 (6 bases). TRBV23-1 counts as an open reading frame of uncertain function. V was trimmed by 9 bases and J by 0 bases, leaving 15 bases between them. The CDR3 is made up of 15 amino acids. The CDR3 protein is CASKYPGSSYNEQFF. As DNA, the CDR3 is TGCGCCAGTAAGTACCCCGGGAGCTCCTACAATGAGCAGTTCTTC.

The chain has TRBV7-9 and TRBJ2-7; 8 positions match TRBD1. With V trimmed by 5 bases and J by 3 bases, 9 bases remained unmatched. The germline CDR1 and CDR2 sequences are SEHNR and FQNEAQ (reference sequence). The CDR3 runs 15 residues. CDR3 protein: CASSAWDRNHYEQYF. In DNA, the CDR3 is TGTGCCAGCAGCGCTTGGGACAGGAACCACTACGAGCAGTACTTC.

The chain joins TRBV5-8 to TRBJ1-2; D is unclear. CDR1 is SGHTS and CDR2 is YDEGEE in the germline V gene. The CDR3 extends over 11 amino acids. V shed 4 bases and J shed 8 bases, with 9 bases lying between them. CDR3 in amino acids: CASSPRGGYTF. The CDR3 coding sequence is TGTGCCAGCAGCCCACGGGGAGGCTACACCTTC.

The rearrangement uses TRBV30 and TRBJ2-3; 7 nucleotides match TRBD1. Germline values: CDR1 GTSNPN, CDR2 SVGIG (reference sequence). V gave up 3 bases and J gave up 0 bases; unmatched junction bases: 3. CDR3 length: 14 residues. This CDR3 reads CAWRMGQSTDTQYF. The CDR3 DNA sequence: TGTGCCTGGAGGATGGGACAGAGCACAGATACGCAGTATTTT.

The rearrangement uses TRBV4-2 and TRBJ2-7, with D perhaps matching TRBD2 (5 bases). This CDR3 has 15 amino acids. V was cut by 0 bases and J by 1 base, with 10 bases left in between. The V gene's germline CDR1 is LGHNA and CDR2 YNFKEQ. The CDR3 is CASSQETGRSYEQYF. CDR3 coding DNA: TGTGCCAGCAGCCAAGAGACGGGGAGATCCTACGAGCAGTACTTC.

The chain has TRBV7-9 and TRBJ2-1, with D possibly matching TRBD2 (7 bases). The CDR3 runs to 14 residues. The germline V gene encodes CDR1 SEHNR and CDR2 FQNEAQ (reference sequence). V dropped 3 bases and J dropped 10 bases, with 16 bases sitting between them. The CDR3 here is CASSLGGGAREQFF. CDR3 sequence (DNA): TGTGCCAGCAGCTTGGGAGGGGGGGCTCGGGAGCAGTTCTTC.

J is TRBJ2-7 and V is TRBV6-6, with 8 bases fitting TRBD1. CDR1 is MNHNY, CDR2 SVGAGI, per germline (reference sequence). The CDR3 consists of 15 residues. J was trimmed by 0 bases and V by 6 bases; bases with no gene match: 7. CDR3 residues: CASSETGASSYEQYF. The CDR3 coding sequence is TGTGCCAGCAGCGAGACAGGGGCCTCCTCCTACGAGCAGTACTTC.

Here the CDR3 DNA reads TGCGCCAGCAGCCAAGGGACAGTCTGGATTGGGGCCAACGTCCTGACTTTC. Encoded protein: CASSQGTVWIGANVLTF. This chain links TRBV5-1 with TRBJ2-6, with 7 nucleotides matching TRBD1. CDR1 is SGHRS, CDR2 YFSETQ, per germline. CDR3 length: 17 residues. Trimming at V came to 4 bases and at J to 3 bases, leaving 10 bases not matched to a gene.

V and J are TRBV7-2 and TRBJ2-4; possibly TRBD1 for D (6 bases). This CDR3 comprises 15 residues. The germline gives CDR1 SGHTA, CDR2 FQGNSA. V gave up 5 bases and J gave up 7 bases, with 18 bases separating them. In nucleotides, the CDR3 is TGTGCCAGCAGCCAAGGCAGGGGTGGGCAGAACATTCAGTACTTC. This codes for CASSQGRGGQNIQYF.

The chain employs TRBV28 and TRBJ1-1; 8 positions match TRBD1. Germline V lookup: CDR1 MDHEN, CDR2 SYDVKM. The CDR3 spans 13 residues. Trimming at V came to 6 bases and at J to 4 bases, leaving 4 bases not matched to a gene. CDR3 sequence: CASRRQGSTEAFF. DNA for the CDR3: TGTGCCAGCAGGAGACAGGGGTCCACTGAAGCTTTCTTT. The full variable domain, in which reference TRBV28 and TRBJ1-1 provide the parts outside the CDR3, is DVKVTQSSRYLVKRTGEKVFLECVQDMDHENMFWYRQDPGLGLRLIYFSYDVKMKEKGDIPEGYSVSREKKERFSLILESASTNQTSMYLCASRRQGSTEAFFGQGTRLTVV.

The chain has TRBV18 and TRBJ2-1, with 8 nucleotides matching TRBD1. In germline, CDR1 is KGHSH, CDR2 LQKENI. V shed 0 bases and J 8 bases; nucleotides not matched to a gene: 9. The CDR3 has 16 amino acids. The CDR3 spells CASSPPSGGDTDEQFF. CDR3 sequence (DNA): TGTGCCAGCTCACCACCGTCAGGGGGCGACACCGATGAGCAGTTCTTC.

The chain recombines TRBV27 with TRBJ1-2; TRBD1 might be the D (5 bases). Germline loops: CDR1 MNHEY, CDR2 SMNVEV (reference sequence). The CDR3 runs to 16 residues. Trimming shortened V by 1 base and J by 8 bases, and 20 bases separated the two germline ends. CDR3 amino acids: CASSLWGGRIDRGYTF. DNA of the CDR3: TGTGCCAGCAGTTTATGGGGGGGAAGGATAGATCGCGGCTACACCTTC.

V is TRBV28 and J is TRBJ1-2, with a possible D match to TRBD1 (6 bases). The CDR3 extends over 13 amino acids. The germline V gene has CDR1 MDHEN and CDR2 SYDVKM. Trimming took 3 bases from V and 4 from J, leaving 9 bases between them. DNA of the CDR3: TGTGCCAGCAGTTTTGGCAGGGGCTATGGCTACACCTTC. As protein: CASSFGRGYGYTF.

The rearrangement joins TRBV7-9 to TRBJ1-1; a possible D gene is TRBD1 (5 bases). This CDR3 is built from 13 residues. V shed 6 bases and J shed 4 bases, with 12 bases lying between them. Germline V gene data show CDR1 as SEHNR and CDR2 as FQNEAQ (reference sequence). The chain's CDR3 is CASRYRGGTEAFF. CDR3 nucleotide sequence: TGTGCCAGCAGATACCGGGGGGGCACTGAAGCTTTCTTT.

V gene TRBV27 combines with J gene TRBJ2-4; tentatively, D is TRBD1 (6 bases). The CDR3 runs to 13 residues. Germline loops: CDR1 MNHEY, CDR2 SMNVEV (reference sequence). The V gene lost 5 bases and the J gene lost 5 bases, with 10 bases spanning the gap. For the CDR3, the DNA is TGTGCCAGCAGTCCGGACAGCCAAAACATTCAGTACTTC. This sequence encodes CASSPDSQNIQYF.

The chain has TRBV7-9 and TRBJ1-5; TRBD1 aligns across 7 bases. Germline CDR1 SEHNR, CDR2 FQNEAQ (reference sequence). Trimming removed 5 bases from V and 2 bases from J; junction bases left unmatched: 6. This CDR3 has 15 amino acids. CDR3 region: CASSPDRFGNQPQHF. CDR3 nucleotide sequence: TGTGCCAGCAGCCCGGACAGGTTTGGCAATCAGCCCCAGCATTTT.

J is TRBJ1-5 and V is TRBV7-2; D remains ambiguous. This CDR3 is built from 13 residues. Per the germline V gene, CDR1 is SGHTA and CDR2 is FQGNSA. Trimming removed 5 bases at V and 4 bases at J, with 9 bases between. CDR3 bases: TGTGCCAGCAGCCCCAACAGAAATCAGCCCCAGCATTTT. It translates to CASSPNRNQPQHF.

The CDR3 is CASRSQTQGVQHF. CDR3 coding DNA: TGTGCCAGCAGGAGTCAAACACAGGGCGTCCAGCATTTT. The chain couples TRBV2 to TRBJ1-5; D may be TRBD1 (6 bases). Trimming removed 6 bases at V and 12 bases at J, with 18 bases between. Germline lookup yields CDR1 SNHLY and CDR2 FYNNEI. The CDR3 consists of 13 residues.

The chain links TRBV18 to TRBJ2-7, with 8 bases matching TRBD1. V lost 2 bases and J lost 6; bases outside the gene matches: 9. The germline V gene has CDR1 KGHSH and CDR2 LQKENI. The CDR3 has 15 amino acids. CDR3 protein: CASSPTATGVGEQYF. CDR3 coding DNA: TGTGCCAGCTCACCAACGGCGACAGGGGTGGGCGAGCAGTACTTC.

J is TRBJ2-7 and V is TRBV7-8, with 7 bases identical to TRBD1. This CDR3 has 14 residues. Germline loops: CDR1 SGHVS, CDR2 FQNEAQ. V lost 9 bases, J lost 5 bases, and 13 bases stayed unmatched. CDR3 bases: TGTGCCAGTCGGCGTGGACAGGCTAGAGACGAGCAGTACTTC. Translation: CASRRGQARDEQYF.

V and J are TRBV18 and TRBJ1-2; unclear D gene. The CDR3 contains 13 residues. Deletions cut 3 bases from V and 4 bases from J, with 9 bases between. The germline V gene has CDR1 KGHSH and CDR2 LQKENI. The CDR3 DNA reads TGTGCCAGCTCACCCCCCGTGCGCTATGGCTACACCTTC. Its protein product is CASSPPVRYGYTF.